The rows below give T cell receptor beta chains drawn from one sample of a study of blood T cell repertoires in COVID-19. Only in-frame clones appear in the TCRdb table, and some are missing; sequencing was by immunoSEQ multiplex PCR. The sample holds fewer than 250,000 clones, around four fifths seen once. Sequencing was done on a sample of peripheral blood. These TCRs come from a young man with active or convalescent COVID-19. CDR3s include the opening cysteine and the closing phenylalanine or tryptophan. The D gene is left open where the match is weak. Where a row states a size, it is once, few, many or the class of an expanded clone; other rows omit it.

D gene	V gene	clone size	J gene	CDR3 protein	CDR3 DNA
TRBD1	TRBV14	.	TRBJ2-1	CASSIGQGNEQFF	TGTGCCAGCAGCATCGGACAGGGTAATGAGCAGTTCTTC
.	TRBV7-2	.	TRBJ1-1	CASSLLRGPTEAFF	TGTGCCAGCAGCTTACTTAGGGGCCCCACTGAAGCTTTCTTT
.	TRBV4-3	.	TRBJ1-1	CASSEATVRTEAFF	TGCGCCAGCAGCGAAGCGACAGTGCGGACTGAAGCTTTCTTT
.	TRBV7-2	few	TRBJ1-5	CASSLDRARGNQPQHF	TGTGCCAGCAGCTTAGACCGTGCGAGGGGCAATCAGCCCCAGCATTTT
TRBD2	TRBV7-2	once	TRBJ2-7	CASSLAQSAGGPYEQYF	TGTGCCAGCAGCTTAGCGCAGTCAGCGGGAGGGCCCTACGAGCAGTACTTC
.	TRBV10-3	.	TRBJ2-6	CAISESGVSGANVLTF	TGTGCCATCAGTGAGTCAGGAGTGTCTGGGGCCAACGTCCTGACTTTC
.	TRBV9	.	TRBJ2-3	CASGPGLADTQYF	TGTGCCAGCGGCCCGGGATTAGCGGATACGCAGTATTTT
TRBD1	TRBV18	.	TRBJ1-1	CASSPARDREAFF	TGTGCCAGCTCACCAGCCCGGGACAGAGAAGCTTTCTTT
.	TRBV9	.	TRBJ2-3	CASSATGASALDTQYF	TGTGCCAGCAGCGCCACTGGGGCTAGCGCTTTAGATACGCAGTATTTT
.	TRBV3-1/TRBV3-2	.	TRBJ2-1	CASSQSMAEQFF	TGTGCCAGCAGCCAATCAATGGCTGAGCAGTTCTTC
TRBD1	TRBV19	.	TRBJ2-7	CASTPSGTVIYEQYF	TGTGCCAGTACCCCCTCGGGGACAGTAATATACGAGCAGTACTTC
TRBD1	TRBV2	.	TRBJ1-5	CASSKTGWGDGNQPQHF	TGTGCCAGCAGTAAGACAGGGTGGGGGGATGGCAATCAGCCCCAGCATTTT
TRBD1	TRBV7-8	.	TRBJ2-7	CASMGTVTYEQYF	TGTGCCAGCATGGGGACAGTGACCTACGAGCAGTACTTC
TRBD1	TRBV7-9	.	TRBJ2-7	CASSLAQGATYEQYF	TGTGCCAGCAGCTTAGCGCAGGGGGCCACCTACGAGCAGTACTTC
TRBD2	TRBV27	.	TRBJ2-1	CASSFLREGRDEQFF	TGTGCCAGCAGTTTTCTGCGGGAGGGACGTGATGAGCAGTTCTTC
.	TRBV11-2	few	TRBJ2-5	CASSLGGPGQETQYF	TGTGCCAGCAGCTTAGGGGGGCCGGGGCAAGAGACCCAGTACTTC
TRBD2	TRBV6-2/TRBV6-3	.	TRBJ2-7	CASSTGRLAGGLSYEQYF	TGTGCCAGCAGCACCGGCCGGCTAGCGGGAGGGCTTTCTTACGAGCAGTACTTC
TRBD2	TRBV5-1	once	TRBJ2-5	CARSGGGGYQETQYF	TGCGCCCGCTCCGGGGGGGGTGGGTACCAAGAGACCCAGTACTTC
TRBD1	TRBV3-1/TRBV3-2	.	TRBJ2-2	CASSGQGANTGELFF	TGTGCCAGCAGCGGACAGGGGGCGAACACCGGGGAGCTGTTTTTT
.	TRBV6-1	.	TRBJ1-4	CASSDFAGSSWTNEKLFF	TGTGCCAGCAGTGATTTTGCAGGGTCCTCTTGGACTAATGAAAAACTGTTTTTT
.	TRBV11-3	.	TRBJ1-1	CASSHGGGASTEAFF	TGTGCCAGCAGCCACGGAGGGGGGGCGAGCACTGAAGCTTTCTTT
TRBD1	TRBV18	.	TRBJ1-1	CASSQGQGGMNTEAFF	TGTGCCAGCTCACAAGGACAGGGAGGAATGAACACTGAAGCTTTCTTT
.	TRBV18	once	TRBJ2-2	CASSPLTVATGELFF	TGTGCCAGCTCACCCCTTACAGTGGCCACCGGGGAGCTGTTTTTT
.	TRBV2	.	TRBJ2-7	CASILNYEQYF	TGTGCCAGCATATTAAACTACGAGCAGTACTTC
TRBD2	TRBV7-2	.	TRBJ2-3	CASSRTSGRPDTQYF	TGTGCCAGCAGCAGGACTAGCGGGAGGCCAGATACGCAGTATTTT
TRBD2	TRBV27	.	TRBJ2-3	CASSLLAGSTDTQYF	TGTGCCAGCAGTTTACTAGCGGGAAGCACAGATACGCAGTATTTT
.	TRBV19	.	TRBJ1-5	CASSVQVKQPQHF	TGTGCCAGTAGTGTGCAGGTTAAACAGCCCCAGCATTTT
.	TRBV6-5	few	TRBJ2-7	CASSLDYEQYF	TGTGCCAGCAGTCTAGACTACGAGCAGTACTTC
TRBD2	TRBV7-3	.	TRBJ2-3	CASSIGTSGYTDTQYF	TGTGCCAGCAGCATAGGGACTAGCGGATACACAGATACGCAGTATTTT
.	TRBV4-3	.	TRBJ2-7	CASSPGLHYEQYF	TGCGCCAGCAGCCCGGGACTCCACTACGAGCAGTACTTC
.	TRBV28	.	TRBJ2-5	CASGPGLRGQETQYF	TGTGCCAGCGGTCCCGGGTTACGGGGTCAAGAGACCCAGTACTTC
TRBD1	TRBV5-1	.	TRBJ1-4	CASSLGSYRGNEKLFF	TGCGCCAGCAGCTTGGGAAGTTACAGGGGAAACGAAAAACTGTTTTTT
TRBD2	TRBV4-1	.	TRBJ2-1	CASSPHSGGSQYNEQFF	TGCGCCAGCAGCCCACATAGCGGGGGGTCGCAATACAATGAGCAGTTCTTC
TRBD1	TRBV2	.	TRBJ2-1	CASSRTGVVNEQFF	TGTGCCAGCAGTCGGACAGGGGTGGTGAATGAGCAGTTCTTC
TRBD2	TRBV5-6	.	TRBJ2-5	CASSLVTSDQETQYF	TGTGCCAGCAGCTTGGTGACTAGCGACCAAGAGACCCAGTACTTC
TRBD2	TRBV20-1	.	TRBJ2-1	CSASSGGALYEQFF	TGCAGTGCGAGTAGCGGGGGGGCCTTGTACGAGCAGTTCTTC
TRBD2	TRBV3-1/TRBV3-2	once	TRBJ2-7	CASSHSSGSYEQYF	TGTGCCAGCAGCCATTCTAGCGGGTCCTACGAGCAGTACTTC
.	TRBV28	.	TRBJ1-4	CASSAGANEKLFF	TGTGCCAGCTCGGCAGGGGCGAATGAAAAACTGTTTTTT
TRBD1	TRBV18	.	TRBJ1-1	CASSPDRGRNTEAFF	TGTGCCAGCTCACCGGACAGGGGGAGGAACACTGAAGCTTTCTTT
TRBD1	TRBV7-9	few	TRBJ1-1	CASSLTGELQGSNTEAFF	TGTGCCAGCAGCTTAACGGGGGAATTACAGGGGTCGAACACTGAAGCTTTCTTT
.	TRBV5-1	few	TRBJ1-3	CASSLSTRSSGNTIYF	TGCGCCAGCAGCTTGTCAACCCGGAGCTCTGGAAACACCATATATTTT
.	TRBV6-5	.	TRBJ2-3	CASTPFPTDTQYF	TGTGCCAGCACTCCTTTCCCCACAGATACGCAGTATTTT
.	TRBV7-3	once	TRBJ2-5	CASSVGGQQETQYF	TGTGCCAGCAGCGTGGGGGGACAGCAAGAGACCCAGTACTTC
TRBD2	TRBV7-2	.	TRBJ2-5	CASSRTSGGYQETQYF	TGTGCCAGCAGCAGGACTAGCGGGGGGTACCAAGAGACCCAGTACTTC
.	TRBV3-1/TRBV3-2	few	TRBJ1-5	CASTPEEGDLHQPQHF	TGTGCCAGCACCCCAGAGGAGGGAGATCTACATCAGCCCCAGCATTTT
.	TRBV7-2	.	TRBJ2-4	CASSLARVNGNIQYF	TGTGCCAGCAGCTTAGCGAGGGTTAATGGAAACATTCAGTACTTC
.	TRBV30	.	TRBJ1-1	CAWSQAHEAFF	TGTGCCTGGAGTCAGGCCCATGAAGCTTTCTTT
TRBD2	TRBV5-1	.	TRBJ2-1	CASSFRLAGGYNEQFF	TGCGCCAGCAGCTTTAGACTAGCGGGAGGGTACAATGAGCAGTTCTTC
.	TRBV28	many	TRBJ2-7	CATSTWVRGEQYF	TGTGCCACCTCGACATGGGTAAGGGGCGAGCAGTACTTC
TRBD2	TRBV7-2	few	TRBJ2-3	CASSSKPPAGITQRTQYF	TGTGCCAGCAGCTCCAAACCACCAGCGGGGATAACGCAGAGGACGCAGTATTTT
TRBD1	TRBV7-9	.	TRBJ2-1	CASTRGQGVVGNEQFF	TGTGCCAGCACGCGGGGACAGGGGGTCGTTGGCAATGAGCAGTTCTTC
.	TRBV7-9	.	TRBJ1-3	CASSLAGASGNTIYF	TGTGCCAGCAGCTTAGCAGGGGCGTCCGGAAACACCATATATTTT
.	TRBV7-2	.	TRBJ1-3	CASSLRQEAGNTIYF	TGTGCCAGCAGCCTGAGACAGGAGGCTGGAAACACCATATATTTT
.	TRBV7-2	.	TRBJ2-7	CASSRVGGDSTYEQYF	TGTGCCAGCAGTCGGGTGGGCGGGGACTCGACCTACGAGCAGTACTTC
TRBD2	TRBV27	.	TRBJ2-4	CASSPQRGGLRAKNIQYF	TGTGCCAGCAGCCCCCAGCGCGGGGGGTTGAGAGCCAAAAACATTCAGTACTTC
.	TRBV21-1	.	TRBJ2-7	CATTPGQPRGEQYF	TGTGCCACCACGCCAGGTCAACCAAGGGGCGAGCAGTACTTC
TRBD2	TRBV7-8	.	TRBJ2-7	CASSLALAGDLYEQYF	TGTGCCAGCAGCTTAGCGTTAGCGGGGGACCTCTACGAGCAGTACTTC